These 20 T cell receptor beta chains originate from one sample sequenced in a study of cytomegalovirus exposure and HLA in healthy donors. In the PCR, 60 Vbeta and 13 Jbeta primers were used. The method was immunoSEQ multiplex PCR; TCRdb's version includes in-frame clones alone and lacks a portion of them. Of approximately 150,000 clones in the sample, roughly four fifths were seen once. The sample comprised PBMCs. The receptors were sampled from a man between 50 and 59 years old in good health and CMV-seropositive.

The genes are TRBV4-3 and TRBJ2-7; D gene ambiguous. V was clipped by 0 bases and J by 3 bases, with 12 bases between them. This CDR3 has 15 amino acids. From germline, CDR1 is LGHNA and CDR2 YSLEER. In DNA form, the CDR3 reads TGCGCCAGCAGCCAAGAGGCTGATCCGGGCTACGAGCAGTACTTC. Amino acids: CASSQEADPGYEQYF.

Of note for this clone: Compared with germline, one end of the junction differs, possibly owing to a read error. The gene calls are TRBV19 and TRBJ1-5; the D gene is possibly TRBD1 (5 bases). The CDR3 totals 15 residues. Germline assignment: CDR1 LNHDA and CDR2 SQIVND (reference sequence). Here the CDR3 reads CASSVSQGGQQPQQF. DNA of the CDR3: TGTGCCAGTAGTGTGTCCCAGGGTGGGCAGCAGCCCCAGCAGTTT.

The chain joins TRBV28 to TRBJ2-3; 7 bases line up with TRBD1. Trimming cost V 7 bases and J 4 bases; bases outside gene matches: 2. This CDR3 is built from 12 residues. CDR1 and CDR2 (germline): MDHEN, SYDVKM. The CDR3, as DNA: TGTGCCAGCAACAGGGGTCCAGATACGCAGTATTTT. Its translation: CASNRGPDTQYF.

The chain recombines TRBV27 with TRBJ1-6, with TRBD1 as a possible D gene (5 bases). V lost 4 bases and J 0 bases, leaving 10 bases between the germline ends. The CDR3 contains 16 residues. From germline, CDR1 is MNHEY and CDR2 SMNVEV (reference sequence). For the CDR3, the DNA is TGTGCCAGCAGTTGGACGGGGGGCTCCTATAATTCACCCCTCCACTTT. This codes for CASSWTGGSYNSPLHF.

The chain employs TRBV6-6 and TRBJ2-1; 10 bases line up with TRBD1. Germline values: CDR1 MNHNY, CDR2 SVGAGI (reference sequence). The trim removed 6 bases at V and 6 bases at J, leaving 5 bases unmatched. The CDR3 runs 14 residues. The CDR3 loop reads CASRGTGERNEQFF. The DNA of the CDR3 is TGTGCCAGCAGGGGGACAGGGGAACGCAATGAGCAGTTCTTC.

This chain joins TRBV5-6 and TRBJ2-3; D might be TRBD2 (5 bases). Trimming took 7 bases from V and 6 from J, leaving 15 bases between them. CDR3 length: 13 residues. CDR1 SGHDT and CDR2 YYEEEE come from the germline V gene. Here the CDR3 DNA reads TGTGCCAGCGGAGGAAGAGGATTTGATACGCAGTATTTT. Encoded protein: CASGGRGFDTQYF.

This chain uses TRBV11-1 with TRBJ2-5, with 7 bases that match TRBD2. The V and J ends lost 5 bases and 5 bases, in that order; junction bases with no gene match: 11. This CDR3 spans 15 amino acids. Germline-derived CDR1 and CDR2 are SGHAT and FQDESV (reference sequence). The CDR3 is CASSRSGTPGETQYF. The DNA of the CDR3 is TGTGCCAGCAGCCGAAGCGGGACTCCCGGGGAGACCCAGTACTTC.

CDR3 region: CASSRSGSYEQYF. CDR3 in DNA: TGTGCCAGCAGCCGGAGCGGGAGCTACGAGCAGTACTTC. V usage is TRBV14 and J usage is TRBJ2-7, with 8 bases aligning to TRBD2. The CDR3 sequence is 13 residues long. V was clipped by 4 bases and J by 3 bases; unmatched bases: 2. The germline gives CDR1 SGHDN, CDR2 FVKESK.

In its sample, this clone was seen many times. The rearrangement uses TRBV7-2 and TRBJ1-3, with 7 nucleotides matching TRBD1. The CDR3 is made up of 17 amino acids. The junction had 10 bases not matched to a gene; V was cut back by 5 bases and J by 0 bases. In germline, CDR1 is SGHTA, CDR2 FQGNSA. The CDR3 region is CASSTRTGAYSGNTIYF. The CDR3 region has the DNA TGTGCCAGCAGCACCCGGACAGGCGCATACTCTGGAAACACCATATATTTT.

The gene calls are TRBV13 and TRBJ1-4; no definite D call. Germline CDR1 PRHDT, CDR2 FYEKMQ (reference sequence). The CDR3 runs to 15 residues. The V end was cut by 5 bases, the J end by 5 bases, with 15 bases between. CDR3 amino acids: CASSPRAAVNEKLFF. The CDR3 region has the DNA TGTGCCAGCAGCCCGAGGGCGGCGGTAAATGAAAAACTGTTTTTT.

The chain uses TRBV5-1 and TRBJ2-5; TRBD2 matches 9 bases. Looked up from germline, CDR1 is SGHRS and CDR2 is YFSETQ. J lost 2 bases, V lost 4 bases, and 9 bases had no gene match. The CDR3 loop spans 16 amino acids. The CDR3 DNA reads TGCGCCAGCAGCGTACTTCTCGCGGGGGGGCAAGAGACCCAGTACTTC. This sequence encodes CASSVLLAGGQETQYF.

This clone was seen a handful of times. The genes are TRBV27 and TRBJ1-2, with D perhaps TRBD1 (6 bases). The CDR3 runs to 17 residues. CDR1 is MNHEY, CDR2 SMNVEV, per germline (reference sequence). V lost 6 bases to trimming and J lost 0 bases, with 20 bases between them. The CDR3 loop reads CASSLVGAGPANYGYTF. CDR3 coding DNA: TGTGCCAGCAGCCTAGTGGGGGCCGGCCCAGCTAACTATGGCTACACCTTC.

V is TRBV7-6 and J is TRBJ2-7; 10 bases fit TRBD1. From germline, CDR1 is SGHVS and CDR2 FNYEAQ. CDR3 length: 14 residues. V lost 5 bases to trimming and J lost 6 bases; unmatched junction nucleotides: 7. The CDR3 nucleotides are TGTGCCAGCAGCCGCTCGACAGGGGGCGTCGAGCAGTACTTC. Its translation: CASSRSTGGVEQYF. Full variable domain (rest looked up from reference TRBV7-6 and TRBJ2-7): GAGVSQSPRYKVTKRGQDVALRCDPISGHVSLYWYRQALGQGPEFLTYFNYEAQQDKSGLPNDRFSAERPEGSISTLTIQRTEQRDSAMYRCASSRSTGGVEQYFGPGTRLTVT.

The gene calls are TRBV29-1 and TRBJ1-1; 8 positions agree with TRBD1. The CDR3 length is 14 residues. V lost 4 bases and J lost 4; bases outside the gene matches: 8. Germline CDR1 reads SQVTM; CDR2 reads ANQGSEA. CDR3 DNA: TGCAGCGTTGCAATTGGACAGGGTCGCACTGAAGCTTTCTTT. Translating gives CSVAIGQGRTEAFF.

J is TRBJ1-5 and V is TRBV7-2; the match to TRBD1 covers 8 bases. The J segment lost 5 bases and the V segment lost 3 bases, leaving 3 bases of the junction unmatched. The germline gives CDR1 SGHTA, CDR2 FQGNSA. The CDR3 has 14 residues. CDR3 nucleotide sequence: TGTGCCAGCAGCTTCGGGACAGGAGATCAGCCCCAGCATTTT. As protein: CASSFGTGDQPQHF. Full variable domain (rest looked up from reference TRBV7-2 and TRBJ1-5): GAGVSQSPSNKVTEKGKDVELRCDPISGHTALYWYRQSLGQGLEFLIYFQGNSAPDKSGLPSDRFSAERTGGSVSTLTIQRTQQEDSAVYLCASSFGTGDQPQHFGDGTRLSIL.

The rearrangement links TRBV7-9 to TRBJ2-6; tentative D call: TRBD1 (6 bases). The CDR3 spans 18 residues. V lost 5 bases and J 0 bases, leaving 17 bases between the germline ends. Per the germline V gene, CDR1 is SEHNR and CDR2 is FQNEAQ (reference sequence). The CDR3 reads CASSVPGQIFSGANVLTF. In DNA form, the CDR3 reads TGTGCCAGCAGCGTACCTGGACAGATTTTCTCTGGGGCCAACGTCCTGACTTTC.

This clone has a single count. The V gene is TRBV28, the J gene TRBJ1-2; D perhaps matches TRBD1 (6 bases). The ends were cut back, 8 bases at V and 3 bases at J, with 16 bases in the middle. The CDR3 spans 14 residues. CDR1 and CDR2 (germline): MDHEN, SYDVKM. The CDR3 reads CASVPGVRDYGYTF. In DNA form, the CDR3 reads TGTGCCAGCGTACCAGGGGTCCGGGACTATGGCTACACCTTC.

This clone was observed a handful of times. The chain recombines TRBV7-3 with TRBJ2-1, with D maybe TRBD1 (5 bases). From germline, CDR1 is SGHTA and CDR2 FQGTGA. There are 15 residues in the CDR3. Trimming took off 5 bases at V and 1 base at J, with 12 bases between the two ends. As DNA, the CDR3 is TGTGCCAGCAGCCGTCGACAGACATCCTACAATGAGCAGTTCTTC. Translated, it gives CASSRRQTSYNEQFF.

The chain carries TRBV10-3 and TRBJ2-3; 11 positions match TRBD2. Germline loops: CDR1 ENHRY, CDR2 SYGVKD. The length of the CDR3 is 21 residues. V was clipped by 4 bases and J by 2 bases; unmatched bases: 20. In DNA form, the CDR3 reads TGTGCCATCAGTGCCGTCAATAGCGGGAGGGCGAGGTCGGGGGTCACAGATACGCAGTATTTT. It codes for CAISAVNSGRARSGVTDTQYF.

As DNA, the CDR3 is TGTGCCAGCAGCCTCGAAGGGGCCAGAGATACGCAGTATTTT. Translation: CASSLEGARDTQYF. The rearrangement links TRBV9 to TRBJ2-3; weak D call: TRBD1 (5 bases). The ends were cut back, 4 bases at V and 5 bases at J, with 14 bases in the middle. The CDR3 is 14 residues long. Germline-derived CDR1 and CDR2 are SGDLS and YYNGEE.